This record covers a single T cell receptor beta chain. This entry is derived from a study of blood T cell repertoires in COVID-19. Study-level information: Specimens from acute and convalescent COVID-19 originated in the United States, Italy and Spain.

V lost 8 bases and J lost 0; bases outside the gene matches: 6. CDR3 length: 15 amino acids. Germline-derived CDR1 and CDR2 are ENHRY and SYGVKD. Seattle patients were enrolled during active infection and followed longitudinally. Original processing methods: Quantification of nucleated cells was approximated via reference gene primer amplification. Libraries were prepared by immunoSEQ multiplex PCR; TCRdb keeps only in-frame clonotypes and omits some of them. The V and J calls and clone size come from that table; D and trimming were worked out from the DNA. The table shows 70,000 to 90,000 clones, with 85% occurring only once.

The TCR was taken from a man aged 50-59 years with COVID-19, enrolled during active disease. This chain uses TRBV10-3 with TRBJ2-3; 9 bases agree with TRBD2. The sample comprised peripheral blood. In DNA form, the CDR3 reads TGTGCCATCGCGGGAGGGGGGTTTAGCACAGATACGCAGTATTTT. It encodes CAIAGGGFSTDTQYF.